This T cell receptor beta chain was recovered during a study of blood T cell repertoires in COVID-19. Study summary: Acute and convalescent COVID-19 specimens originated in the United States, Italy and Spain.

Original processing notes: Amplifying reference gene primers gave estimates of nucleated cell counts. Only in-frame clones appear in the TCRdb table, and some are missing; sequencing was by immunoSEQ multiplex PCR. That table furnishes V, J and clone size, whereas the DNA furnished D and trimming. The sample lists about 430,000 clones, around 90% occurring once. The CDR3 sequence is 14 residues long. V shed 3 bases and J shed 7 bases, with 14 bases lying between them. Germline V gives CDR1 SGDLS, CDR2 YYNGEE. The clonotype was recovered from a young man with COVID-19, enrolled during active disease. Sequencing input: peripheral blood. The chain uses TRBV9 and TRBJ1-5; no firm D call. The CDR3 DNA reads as TGTGCCAGCAGCGCGAGCCCGACCGGGCAGCCCCAGCATTTT. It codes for CASSASPTGQPQHF.